These 24 T cell receptor beta chains originate from one sample sequenced in a study of immune characterization of retroperitoneal liposarcoma. TCRdb analysed the PCR reads with MiXCR anew, one entry per CDR3 protein. The sample consists of over 9,000 distinct CDR3 sequences, 28% of them appearing once. The sample comprised tumor tissue. The receptors originated from a male donor with retroperitoneal liposarcoma.

This clonotype is medium-sized (0.01 to 0.1%) in the sample. V usage is TRBV6-1 and J usage is TRBJ2-6; 9 bases are shared with TRBD1. V was pared by 10 bases and J by 0 bases, with 4 bases of the junction left unmatched. The germline gives CDR1 MNHNS, CDR2 SASEGT. The length of the CDR3 is 15 residues. Here the CDR3 reads CATGTGISGANVLTF. DNA of the CDR3: TGTGCCACCGGGACAGGGATCTCTGGGGCCAACGTCCTGACTTTC.

This clonotype is judged medium-sized. This chain joins TRBV7-2 and TRBJ2-1; TRBD2 matches 8 bases. Per germline, CDR1 SGHTA and CDR2 FQGNSA. The V segment lost 5 bases and the J segment 10 bases; nucleotides outside the gene matches: 13. CDR3 length equals 15 residues. In DNA form, the CDR3 reads TGTGCCAGCAGCCCCCTACGGGGGGGATCCTACGAGCAGTTCTTC. Translation: CASSPLRGGSYEQFF.

The sample holds many counts of this clonotype. Here the CDR3 reads CASSPGGSYEQYF. CDR3 DNA sequence: TGTGCCAGCAGCCCCGGCGGGAGCTACGAGCAGTACTTC. This sequence joins TRBV6-1 and TRBJ2-5, with 7 bases aligning to TRBD2. The DNA end is a closer match to TRBJ2-7, so the J assignment may be wrong. Germline-derived CDR1 and CDR2 are MNHNS and SASEGT. This CDR3 spans 13 amino acids.

The chain carries TRBV11-1 and TRBJ2-2; D is uncertain. This CDR3 contains 15 residues. The V and J ends lost 4 bases and 5 bases respectively, with 14 bases between them. In germline, CDR1 is SGHAT, CDR2 FQDESV (reference sequence). The CDR3 coding sequence is TGTGCCAGCAGCTCCTCCTCAAGTGGAACCGGGGAGCTGTTTTTT. This sequence encodes CASSSSSSGTGELFF.

In this sample, this clonotype is medium-sized. This chain uses TRBV6-8 with TRBJ1-5; the D is unclear. V lost 6 bases, J lost 4 bases, and 19 bases lay in between. The CDR3 is made up of 16 amino acids. Germline CDR1 is MNHGY and CDR2 is SAAAGT. The CDR3: CASSPHGEKGNQPQHF. The CDR3 DNA reads TGTGCCAGCAGCCCACATGGGGAAAAGGGAAATCAGCCCCAGCATTTT.

The V gene is TRBV6-1, the J gene TRBJ2-1, with a tentative D call TRBD2 (5 bases). Germline V gene lookup returns CDR1 MNHNS and CDR2 SASEGT. Trimming removed 4 bases at V and 13 bases at J, with 23 bases between. This CDR3 comprises 15 residues. CDR3 DNA: TGTGCCAGCAGTGCCCGGATGGGAGCCAAAAACATTCAGTTCTTC. Amino acids: CASSARMGAKNIQFF.

This clonotype was counted many times. This sequence joins TRBV11-2 and TRBJ2-7; 8 bases line up with TRBD2. Germline CDR1 and CDR2: SGHAT and FQNNGV. The V and J ends lost 8 bases and 7 bases, in that order; junction bases with no gene match: 13. The CDR3 spans 14 residues. Here the CDR3 DNA reads TGTGCCAGCGCCGGTCCGCGGGGGGTTTGGGAGCAGTACTTC. This sequence encodes CASAGPRGVWEQYF.

This clonotype was counted only a few times. The gene calls are TRBV6-1 and TRBJ2-5; tentatively, D is TRBD2 (5 bases). Germline V gene sequence: CDR1 MNHNS, CDR2 SASEGT. The CDR3 totals 13 residues. V was cut by 7 bases and J by 5 bases, with 14 bases left in between. This chain's CDR3 is CASTGLARETQYF. CDR3 DNA sequence: TGTGCCAGCACTGGCCTAGCTCGGGAGACCCAGTACTTC.

Here the CDR3 DNA reads TGTGCCAGCGAGTACAGTGGGCAGAACACCGGGGAGCTGTTTTTT. Amino acid sequence: CASEYSGQNTGELFF. The chain couples TRBV6-1 to TRBJ2-2; D remains ambiguous. Germline V gene lookup returns CDR1 MNHNS and CDR2 SASEGT. The V and J ends lost 8 bases and 1 base respectively, with 14 bases between them. CDR3 length equals 15 residues.

By sample fraction, this clonotype is large (0.1 to 1%). V is TRBV6-1 and J is TRBJ2-1, with 7 bases lining up with TRBD2. The length of the CDR3 is 16 residues. Germline lookup yields CDR1 MNHNS and CDR2 SASEGT. With V trimmed by 5 bases and J by 9 bases, 16 bases remained unmatched. DNA of the CDR3: TGTGCCAGCAGTTGGTCCAAGGGCGGGAGCGTCAGTGAGCAGTTCTTC. Translated, it gives CASSWSKGGSVSEQFF.

The rearrangement uses TRBV4-1 and TRBJ1-1; D gene uncertain. The CDR3 totals 14 residues. V was shortened by 0 bases and J by 1 base, with 6 bases between the two germline ends. The germline V gene encodes CDR1 MGHRA and CDR2 YSYEKL. The CDR3 sequence is CASSQDAGNTEAFF. Here the CDR3 DNA reads TGCGCCAGCAGCCAAGATGCAGGGAACACTGAAGCTTTCTTT.

This clonotype was counted ten times or more. Relative to the germline gene, one junction end is altered; a read error may explain this. The chain combines TRBV27 with TRBJ1-2; a weak D match, TRBD1 (6 bases). This CDR3 is built from 13 residues. Germline CDR1 MNHEY, CDR2 SMNVEV (reference sequence). In DNA form, the CDR3 reads TGCACCAGCAGTTTAGGGGGGTTGGAAGGCTACACCTTC. As protein: CTSSLGGLEGYTF.

A few counts support this clonotype. CDR3 loop: CASSLIGGSRETQYF. CDR3 bases: TGTGCCAGCAGCTTGATTGGGGGGAGCCGGGAGACCCAGTACTTC. The rearrangement uses TRBV7-8 and TRBJ2-5, with D possibly being TRBD2 (6 bases). V lost 3 bases and J 5 bases, leaving 16 bases between the germline ends. Germline V gene sequence: CDR1 SGHVS, CDR2 FQNEAQ. The CDR3 runs 15 residues.

In this sample, this clonotype is medium-sized. The chain is built from TRBV7-6 and TRBJ2-1; possible D gene TRBD1, 6 bases. The J call may be wrong; the DNA end is better matched by TRBJ2-7. The germline CDR1 and CDR2 sequences are SGHVS and FNYEAQ. This CDR3 has 15 amino acids. CDR3 amino acids: CASSADRPPYNEQYF. The CDR3 bases are TGTGCCAGCAGCGCCGACAGGCCCCCCTACAATGAGCAGTACTTC.

This clonotype qualifies as medium-sized. The V and J genes are TRBV7-6 and TRBJ2-1; unclear D gene. This CDR3 has 13 amino acids. Trimming removed 3 bases from V and 13 bases from J, with 16 bases in between. CDR1 and CDR2 from the germline V gene are SGHVS and FNYEAQ. In nucleotides, the CDR3 is TGTGCCAGCAGCTTCGTGCAGCAAGAGACCCAGTTCTTC. Translated, it gives CASSFVQQETQFF.

This clonotype was seen more than once but under ten times. This chain links TRBV6-1 with TRBJ1-2; weak D call: TRBD1 (6 bases). Deletions cut 1 base from V and 4 bases from J, with 13 bases between. CDR1 is MNHNS, CDR2 SASEGT, per germline. The CDR3 is 15 amino acids. DNA of the CDR3: TGTGCCAGCAGTGAAGGCCGGGGGCCCCTCTATGGCTACACCTTC. It codes for CASSEGRGPLYGYTF.

This clonotype has a count of ten or more. This chain joins TRBV11-2 and TRBJ2-1; TRBD2 agrees at 12 bases. V lost 1 base and J lost 7; bases outside the gene matches: 8. Germline V gives CDR1 SGHAT, CDR2 FQNNGV. The CDR3 consists of 17 residues. The CDR3, as DNA: TGTGCCAGCAGCTTAGTCCTTCTAGCGGGAGGGGGGAATGAGCAGTTCTTC. Amino acids: CASSLVLLAGGGNEQFF.

In this sample, this clonotype turned up many times. The rearrangement joins TRBV6-6 to TRBJ2-1, with 14 positions matching TRBD2. The last part of the DNA fits TRBJ2-7 better; the J call may be wrong. The V gene's germline CDR1 is MNHNY and CDR2 SVGAGI (reference sequence). The CDR3 is made up of 16 amino acids. CDR3 sequence reads: CASSYSIGLAGGEQYF. The CDR3 DNA reads as TGTGCCAGCAGTTACTCGATTGGACTAGCGGGAGGTGAGCAGTACTTC.

The table lists this clonotype with a few counts. The chain combines TRBV12-5 with TRBJ2-1, with TRBD2 matching 8 bases. The J call is doubtful: the DNA matches TRBJ2-7 better. Germline lookup yields CDR1 LGHNT and CDR2 FRNRAP. The CDR3 has 14 residues. The CDR3 loop reads CASALSGGYNEQYF. CDR3 sequence (DNA): TGTGCTAGTGCCTTGAGCGGGGGCTACAATGAGCAGTACTTC.

This clonotype was picked up a small number of times. The chain employs TRBV27 and TRBJ2-3, with 9 nucleotides matching TRBD1. The CDR3 is 12 residues long. Germline CDR1 MNHEY, CDR2 SMNVEV (reference sequence). The V and J ends lost 5 bases and 15 bases, in that order; junction bases with no gene match: 9. CDR3 in DNA: TGTGCCAGCAGTGATCCGGGACAGGGAGAATATTTT. It yields the protein CASSDPGQGEYF.

The rearrangement joins TRBV27 to TRBJ2-1; unclear D gene. Near its end, the DNA agrees better with TRBJ2-7, so the J call may be wrong. There are 14 residues in the CDR3. CDR1 and CDR2 from the germline V gene are MNHEY and SMNVEV (reference sequence). The CDR3 here is CASSVQRNRNEQYF. In nucleotides, the CDR3 is TGTGCCAGCAGCGTGCAAAGGAATCGGAATGAGCAGTACTTC.

The sample holds a few counts of this clonotype. The chain carries TRBV25-1 and TRBJ1-1; D ambiguous. V lost 4 bases and J 0 bases, leaving 9 bases between the germline ends. The germline V gene encodes CDR1 MGHDK and CDR2 SYGVNS. The CDR3 spans 14 residues. CDR3 nucleotide sequence: TGTGCCAGCAGTGGAACAGCTTTGAACACTGAAGCTTTCTTT. Protein: CASSGTALNTEAFF.

On this clonotype: The final CDR3 position lacks the conserved phenylalanine or tryptophan, pointing to a likely read error. This chain links TRBV6-7 with TRBJ2-1; a possible D gene is TRBD1 (5 bases). The last part of the DNA fits TRBJ2-5 better; the J call may be wrong. Being an ORF, TRBV6-7 has a function that is uncertain. This CDR3 contains 12 residues. In DNA form, the CDR3 reads TGTGCCAGCAGCCAGGGTATCGAGACCCAGTACTTA. Translated: CASSQGIETQYL.

This clonotype was observed at least ten times. This chain uses TRBV6-1 with TRBJ2-7; 7 nucleotides align to TRBD1. The CDR3 covers 16 residues. The J segment lost 1 base and the V segment lost 5 bases, leaving 11 bases of the junction unmatched. Germline lookup yields CDR1 MNHNS and CDR2 SASEGT. The CDR3 region is CASSFRMPGQSYEQYF. CDR3 bases: TGTGCCAGCAGTTTCCGCATGCCGGGACAGTCCTACGAGCAGTACTTC.